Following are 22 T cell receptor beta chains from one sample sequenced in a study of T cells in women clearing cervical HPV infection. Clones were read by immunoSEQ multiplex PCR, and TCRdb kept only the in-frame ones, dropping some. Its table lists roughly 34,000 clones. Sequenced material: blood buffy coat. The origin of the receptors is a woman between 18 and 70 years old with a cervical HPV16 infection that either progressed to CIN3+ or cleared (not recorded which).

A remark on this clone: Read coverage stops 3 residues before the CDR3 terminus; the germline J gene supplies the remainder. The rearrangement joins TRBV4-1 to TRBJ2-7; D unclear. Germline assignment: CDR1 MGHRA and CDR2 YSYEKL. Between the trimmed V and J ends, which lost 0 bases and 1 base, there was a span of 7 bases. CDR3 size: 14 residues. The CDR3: CASSQEYSSYEQYF. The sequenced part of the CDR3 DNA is TGCGCCAGCAGCCAAGAGTACTCTTCCTACGAG.

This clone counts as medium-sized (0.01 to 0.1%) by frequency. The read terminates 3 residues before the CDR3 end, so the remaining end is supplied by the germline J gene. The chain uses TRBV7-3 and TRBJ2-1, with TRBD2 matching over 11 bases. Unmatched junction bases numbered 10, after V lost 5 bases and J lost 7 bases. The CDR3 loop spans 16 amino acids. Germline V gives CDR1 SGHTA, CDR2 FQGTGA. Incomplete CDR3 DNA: TGTGCCAGCAGCCCGGTAGCGGGAGGGGTTGGGAATGAG. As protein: CASSPVAGGVGNE. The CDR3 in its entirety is CASSPVAGGVGNEQFF.

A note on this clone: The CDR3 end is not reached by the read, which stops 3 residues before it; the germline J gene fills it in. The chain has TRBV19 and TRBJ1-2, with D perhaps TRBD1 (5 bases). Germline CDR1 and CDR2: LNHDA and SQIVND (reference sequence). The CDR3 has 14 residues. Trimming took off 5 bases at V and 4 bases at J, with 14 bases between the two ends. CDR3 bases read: TGTGCCAGTAGTGGGAGTTCAGGGAGCTATGGC. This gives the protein CASSGSSGSYG. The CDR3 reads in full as CASSGSSGSYGYTF.

CDR3 region: CASREGARETQYF. The covered CDR3 bases are TGTGCCAGTAGGGAGGGGGCTAGGGAGACG. This sequence joins TRBV19 and TRBJ2-3; D may be TRBD1 (7 bases). The CDR3 extends 3 residues past the end of the read, so its final part is completed from the germline J gene. This CDR3 spans 13 amino acids. Germline V lookup: CDR1 LNHDA, CDR2 SQIVND (reference sequence).

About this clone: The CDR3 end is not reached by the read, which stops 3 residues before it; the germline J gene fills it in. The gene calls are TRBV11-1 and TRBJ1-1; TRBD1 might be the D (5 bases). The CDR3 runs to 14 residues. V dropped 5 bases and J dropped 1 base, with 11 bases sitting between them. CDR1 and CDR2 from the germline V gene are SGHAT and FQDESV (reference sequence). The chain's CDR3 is CASSTGHPNTEAFF. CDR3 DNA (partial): TGTGCCAGCAGCACAGGACACCCGAACACTGAA.

The CDR3: CASSFWAGGDTQYF. The sequenced CDR3 bases are TGTGCCAGCAGCTTCTGGGCGGGGGGGGATACG. The rearrangement links TRBV11-2 to TRBJ2-3, with TRBD2 matching 9 bases. The read ends 3 residues shy of where the CDR3 ends; the end is completed using the germline J gene. V lost 3 bases to trimming and J lost 6 bases; unmatched junction nucleotides: 4. The CDR3 runs 14 residues. Germline values: CDR1 SGHAT, CDR2 FQNNGV.

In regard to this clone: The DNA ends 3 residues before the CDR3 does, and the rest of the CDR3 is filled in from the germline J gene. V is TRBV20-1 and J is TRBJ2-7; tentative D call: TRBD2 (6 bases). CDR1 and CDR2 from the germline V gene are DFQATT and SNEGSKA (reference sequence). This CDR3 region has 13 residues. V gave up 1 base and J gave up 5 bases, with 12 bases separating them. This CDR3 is CSARVPTRNEQYF. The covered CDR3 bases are TGCAGTGCTAGAGTTCCGACTAGGAACGAG.

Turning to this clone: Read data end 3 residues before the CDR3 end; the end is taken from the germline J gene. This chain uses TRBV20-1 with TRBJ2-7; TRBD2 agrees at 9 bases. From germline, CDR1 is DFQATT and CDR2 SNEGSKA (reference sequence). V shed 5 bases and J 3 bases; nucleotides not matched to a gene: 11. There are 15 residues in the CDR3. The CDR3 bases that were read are TGCAGTGCTCTGATAGCGGGAGCTCTCCTCTACGAG. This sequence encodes CSALIAGALLYE. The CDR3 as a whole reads CSALIAGALLYEQYF.

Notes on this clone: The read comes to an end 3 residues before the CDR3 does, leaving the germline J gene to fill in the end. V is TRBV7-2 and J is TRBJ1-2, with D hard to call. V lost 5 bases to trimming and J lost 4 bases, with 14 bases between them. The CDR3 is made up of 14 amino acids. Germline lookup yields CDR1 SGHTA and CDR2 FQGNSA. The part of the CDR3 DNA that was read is TGTGCCAGCAGCGTAGGCTCCTCTATCTATGGC. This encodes CASSVGSSIYG. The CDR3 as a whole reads CASSVGSSIYGYTF.

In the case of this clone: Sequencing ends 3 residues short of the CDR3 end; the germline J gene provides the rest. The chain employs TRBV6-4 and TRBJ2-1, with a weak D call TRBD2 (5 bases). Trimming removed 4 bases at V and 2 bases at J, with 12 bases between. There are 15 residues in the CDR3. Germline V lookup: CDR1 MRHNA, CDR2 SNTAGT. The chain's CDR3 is CASSAGSSTYNEQFF. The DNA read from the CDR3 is TGTGCCAGCAGTGCGGGGTCTAGTACCTACAATGAG.

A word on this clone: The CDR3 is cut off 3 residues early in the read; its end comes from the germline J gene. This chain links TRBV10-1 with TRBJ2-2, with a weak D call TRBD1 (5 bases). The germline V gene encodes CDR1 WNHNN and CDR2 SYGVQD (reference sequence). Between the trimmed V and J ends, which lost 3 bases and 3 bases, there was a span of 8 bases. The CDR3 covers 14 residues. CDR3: CASSDRADTGELFF. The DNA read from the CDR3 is TGCGCCAGCAGTGACAGGGCGGACACCGGGGAG.

The sequenced part of the CDR3 DNA is TGTGCCAGCAGCTTAATGGGCAGGAGAGGCGGC. It is translated as CASSLMGRRGG. The CDR3 reads in full as CASSLMGRRGGYTF. The chain carries TRBV7-3 and TRBJ1-2; D is unresolved. The observed sequence ends 3 residues before the CDR3 terminus, with the missing tail filled in from the germline J gene. CDR1 and CDR2 from the germline V gene are SGHTA and FQGTGA. The CDR3 spans 14 residues.

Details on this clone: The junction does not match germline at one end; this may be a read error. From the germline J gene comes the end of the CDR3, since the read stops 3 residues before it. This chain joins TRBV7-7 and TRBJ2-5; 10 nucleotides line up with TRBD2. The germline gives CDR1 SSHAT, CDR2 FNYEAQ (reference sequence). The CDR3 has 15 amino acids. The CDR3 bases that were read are TGTGCTAGCAGCTTAGGCGGGACTAGCGTGCAGACC. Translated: CASSLGGTSVQT. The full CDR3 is CASSLGGTSVQTQYF.

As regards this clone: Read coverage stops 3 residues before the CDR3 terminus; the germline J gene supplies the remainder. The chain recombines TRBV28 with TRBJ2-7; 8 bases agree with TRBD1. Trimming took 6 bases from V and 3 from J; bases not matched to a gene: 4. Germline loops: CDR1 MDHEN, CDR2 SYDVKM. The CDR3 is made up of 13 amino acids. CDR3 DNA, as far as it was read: TGTGCCAGCAGCCGTACAGGGGGCTACGAG. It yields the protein CASSRTGGYE. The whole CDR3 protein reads CASSRTGGYEQYF.

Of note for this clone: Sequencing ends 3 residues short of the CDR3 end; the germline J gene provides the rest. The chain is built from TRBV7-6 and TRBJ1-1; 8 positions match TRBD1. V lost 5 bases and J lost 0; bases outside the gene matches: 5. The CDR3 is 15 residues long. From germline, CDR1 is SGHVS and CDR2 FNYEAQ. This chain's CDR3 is CASSPRTGLNTEAFF. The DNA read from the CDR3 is TGTGCCAGCAGCCCTAGGACAGGGTTGAACACTGAA.

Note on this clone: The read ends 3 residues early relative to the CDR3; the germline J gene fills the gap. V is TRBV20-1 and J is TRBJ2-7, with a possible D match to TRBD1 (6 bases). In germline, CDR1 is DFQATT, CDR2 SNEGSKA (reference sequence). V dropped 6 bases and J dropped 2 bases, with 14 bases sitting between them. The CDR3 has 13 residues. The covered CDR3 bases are TGCAGTGCGTCCGACAGGCATACCTACGAG. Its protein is CSASDRHTYE. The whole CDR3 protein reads CSASDRHTYEQYF.

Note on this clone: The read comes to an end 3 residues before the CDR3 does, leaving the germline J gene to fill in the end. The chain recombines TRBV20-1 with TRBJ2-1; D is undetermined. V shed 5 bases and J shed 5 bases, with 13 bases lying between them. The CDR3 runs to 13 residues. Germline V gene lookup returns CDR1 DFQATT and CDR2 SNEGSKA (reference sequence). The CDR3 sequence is CSAGPGPDNEQFF. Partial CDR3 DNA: TGCAGTGCTGGGCCTGGCCCCGACAATGAG.

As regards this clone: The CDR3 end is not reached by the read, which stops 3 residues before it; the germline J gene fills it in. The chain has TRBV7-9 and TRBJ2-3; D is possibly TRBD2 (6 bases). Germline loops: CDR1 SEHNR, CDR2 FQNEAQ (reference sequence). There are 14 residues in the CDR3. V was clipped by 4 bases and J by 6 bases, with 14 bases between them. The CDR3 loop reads CASSSDLAPDTQYF. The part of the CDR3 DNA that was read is TGTGCCAGCAGCTCAGATCTAGCGCCGGATACG.

The CDR3 bases that were read are TGCGCCAGCAGTGAGGGTACAGGGAAGAGATTGAAA. It codes for CASSEGTGKRLK. The whole CDR3 region reads CASSEGTGKRLKAFF. The V gene is TRBV10-2, the J gene TRBJ1-1; D is possibly TRBD1 (6 bases). Read coverage stops 3 residues before the CDR3 terminus; the germline J gene supplies the remainder. The CDR3 totals 15 residues. The germline gives CDR1 WSHSY, CDR2 SAAADI.

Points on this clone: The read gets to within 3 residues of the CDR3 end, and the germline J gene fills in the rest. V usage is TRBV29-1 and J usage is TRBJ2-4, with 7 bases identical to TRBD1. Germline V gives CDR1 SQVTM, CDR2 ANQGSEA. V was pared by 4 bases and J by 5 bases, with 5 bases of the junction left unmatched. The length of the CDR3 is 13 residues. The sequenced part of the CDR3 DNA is TGCAGCGTTGTACGGGACAGCGAAAACATT. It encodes CSVVRDSENI. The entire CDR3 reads CSVVRDSENIQYF. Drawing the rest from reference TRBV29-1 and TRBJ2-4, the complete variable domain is SAVISQKPSRDICQRGTSLTIQCQVDSQVTMMFWYRQQPGQSLTLIATANQGSEATYESGFVIDKFPISRPNLTFSTLTVSNMSPEDSSIYLCSVVRDSENIQYFGAGTRLSVL.

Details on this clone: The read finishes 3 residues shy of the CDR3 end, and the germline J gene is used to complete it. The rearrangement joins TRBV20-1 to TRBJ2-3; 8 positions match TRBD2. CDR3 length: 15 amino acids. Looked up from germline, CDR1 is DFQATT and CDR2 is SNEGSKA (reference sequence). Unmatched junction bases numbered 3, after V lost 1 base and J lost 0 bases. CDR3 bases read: TGCAGTGCTAGAGTCTCTAGCGGGAGCACAGATACG. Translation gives CSARVSSGSTDT. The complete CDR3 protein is CSARVSSGSTDTQYF.

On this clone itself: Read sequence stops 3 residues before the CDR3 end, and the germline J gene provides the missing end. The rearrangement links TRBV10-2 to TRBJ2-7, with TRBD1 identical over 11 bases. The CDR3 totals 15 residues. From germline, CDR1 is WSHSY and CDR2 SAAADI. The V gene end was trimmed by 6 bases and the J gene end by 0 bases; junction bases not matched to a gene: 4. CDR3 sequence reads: CASRTGQGASYEQYF. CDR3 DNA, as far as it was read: TGCGCCAGCAGGACAGGACAGGGGGCCTCCTACGAG.